This TCR beta chain was sequenced for a study of patients and donors after allogeneic stem cell transplantation. Only a few counts were recorded for this clonotype. TCRdb processed the RT-PCR reads anew with MiXCR; each CDR3 protein has one entry. The data show 150,000 to 250,000 distinct CDR3 sequences, roughly two fifths seen once. CDR1 is MNHEY, CDR2 SMNVEV, per germline (reference sequence). CDR3 length: 15 residues. The V segment lost 7 bases and the J segment 7 bases; nucleotides outside the gene matches: 7. The sample taken for sequencing was blood, either unsorted or a sorted T cell fraction (not recorded which). V and J are TRBV27 and TRBJ2-1; TRBD2 agrees at 13 bases. This sequence originates from a human donor who was either an allogeneic HSCT recipient or a stem cell or donor lymphocyte infusion donor (not recorded which). It is not recorded whose cells these are; they may come from a transplant donor. CDR3: CASTSGLAGMNEQFF. CDR3 sequence (DNA): TGTGCCAGCACCTCGGGACTAGCGGGAATGAATGAGCAGTTCTTC.